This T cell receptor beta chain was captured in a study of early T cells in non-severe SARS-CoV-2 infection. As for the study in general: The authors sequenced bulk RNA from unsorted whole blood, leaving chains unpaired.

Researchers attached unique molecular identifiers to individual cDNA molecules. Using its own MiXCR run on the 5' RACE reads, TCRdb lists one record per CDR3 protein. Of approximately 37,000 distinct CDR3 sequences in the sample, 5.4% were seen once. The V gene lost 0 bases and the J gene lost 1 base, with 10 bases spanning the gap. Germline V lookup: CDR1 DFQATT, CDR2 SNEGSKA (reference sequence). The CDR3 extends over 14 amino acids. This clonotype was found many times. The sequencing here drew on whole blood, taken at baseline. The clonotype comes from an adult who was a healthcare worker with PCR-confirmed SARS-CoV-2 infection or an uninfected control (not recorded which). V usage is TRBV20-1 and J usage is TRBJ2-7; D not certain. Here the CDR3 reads CSAREDPASYEQYF. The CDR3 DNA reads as TGCAGTGCTAGAGAAGACCCAGCTTCCTACGAGCAGTACTTC.